This entry is about one T cell receptor (beta chain). The antigen remains undetermined. The data originate from a study of cytomegalovirus exposure and HLA in healthy donors. Broader study findings: Researchers counted 164 TCR beta chains as cytomegalovirus-associated.

The repertoire was sequenced with immunoSEQ multiplex PCR; TCRdb's copy has only in-frame clones and lacks some. The sample consists of some 68,000 clones, approximately 97% of them appearing once. This CDR3 comprises 15 residues. Germline assignment: CDR1 MDHEN and CDR2 SYDVKM. V lost 2 bases and J lost 1, with 11 bases in between. The rearrangement links TRBV28 to TRBJ1-2, with TRBD1 as a possible D gene (6 bases). The sequenced sample was PBMCs. The TCR comes from a man aged 18 to 29 in good health and CMV-seronegative. This chain's CDR3 is CASSLVRQDNYGYTF. The DNA of the CDR3 is TGTGCCAGCAGTTTAGTTCGACAGGATAACTATGGCTACACCTTC.